The TCR beta chain described here comes from a study of long-term antiretroviral therapy in people with HIV. General study points: HIV repertoires showed narrower CDR3 length ranges than controls.

As concerns this clone: Its target is unknown.

CDR1 is SGDLS, CDR2 YYNGEE, per germline. The CDR3 sequence is 13 residues long. V was cut by 2 bases and J by 2 bases, with 6 bases left in between. This was the immunoSEQ v3.0 assay at survey level. TCRdb's table, derived via immunoSEQ multiplex PCR, lists solely in-frame clones and lacks some. This table has about 21,000 clones, around four fifths appearing once. This sequence joins TRBV9 and TRBJ2-3, with no clear D. The sequence was collected from a woman between 45 and 60 years old with HIV. The starting material was unsorted PBMCs, obtained 1.9 years after starting antiretroviral therapy. The chain's CDR3 is CASSVSHTDTQYF. In nucleotides, the CDR3 is TGTGCCAGCAGCGTCTCCCACACAGATACGCAGTATTTT.